This T cell receptor (beta chain) stems from a study of blood T cell repertoires in COVID-19. The overall study: From T cells, B-cell-depleted T cells, or PBMCs came the material, which was cDNA or gDNA.

The CDR3 has 16 residues. Deletions cut 2 bases from V and 0 bases from J, with 13 bases between. The germline CDR1 and CDR2 sequences are SEHNR and FQNEAQ (reference sequence). Methods used by the authors: Cell counts per sample came from amplifying reference gene primers. Produced via immunoSEQ multiplex PCR; TCRdb's table is partial and in-frame only. V, J and clone size are taken as reported in that table, and D and trimming were inferred from the DNA itself. Of more than 300,000 clones listed, 85% to 95% are singletons. Participants reported their clinical history, and cohort assignment relied on those reports. Contact with a PCR-confirmed or clinician-diagnosed COVID-19 case occurred within 2 weeks of entry.

This TCR was sampled from a woman in her twenties or thirties who had been exposed to COVID-19. This rearrangement joins TRBV7-9 to TRBJ1-2; the D gene is possibly TRBD1 (5 bases). The sample consisted of PBMCs or T cells enriched from blood (not recorded which). CDR3 sequence (DNA): TGTGCCAGCAGCTTATACGACAGCCTTGCTAACTATGGCTACACCTTC. Translation gives CASSLYDSLANYGYTF. Full variable domain (outside the CDR3, taken from reference TRBV7-9 and TRBJ1-2): DTGVSQNPRHKITKRGQNVTFRCDPISEHNRLYWYRQTLGQGPEFLTYFQNEAQLEKSRLLSDRFSAERPKGSFSTLEIQRTEQGDSAMYLCASSLYDSLANYGYTFGSGTRLTVV.